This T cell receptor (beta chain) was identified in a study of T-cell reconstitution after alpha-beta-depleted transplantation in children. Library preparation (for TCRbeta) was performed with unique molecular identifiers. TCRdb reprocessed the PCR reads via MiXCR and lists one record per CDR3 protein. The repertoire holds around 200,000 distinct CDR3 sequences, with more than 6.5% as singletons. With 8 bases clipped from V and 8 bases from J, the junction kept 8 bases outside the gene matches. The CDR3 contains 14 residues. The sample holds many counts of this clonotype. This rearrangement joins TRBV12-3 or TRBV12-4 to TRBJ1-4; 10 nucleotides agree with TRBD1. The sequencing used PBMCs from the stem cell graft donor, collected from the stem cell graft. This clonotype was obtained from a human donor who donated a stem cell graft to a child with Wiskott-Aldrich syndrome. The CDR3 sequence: CASGRDRGGEKLFF. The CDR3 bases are TGTGCCAGCGGGCGGGACAGGGGAGGCGAAAAACTGTTTTTT.